These 32 T cell receptor beta chains originate from one sample sequenced in a study of cytomegalovirus exposure and HLA in healthy donors. The PCR was carried out with 60 Vbeta primers and 13 Jbeta primers. Generated by immunoSEQ multiplex PCR, the TCRdb table keeps only in-frame clones and is missing some. The sample gives 100,000 to 150,000 clones, almost 80% of which show up once; under 1.5% is in the top ten. The material sequenced was PBMCs. These receptors originate from a female donor in good health and CMV-seronegative.

V gene TRBV10-3 combines with J gene TRBJ2-7, with D possibly TRBD1 on 5 matching bases. V was shortened by 6 bases and J by 3 bases, with 21 bases between the two germline ends. The CDR3 has 16 residues. Per the germline V gene, CDR1 is ENHRY and CDR2 is SYGVKD. CDR3 sequence reads: CAIRKTEFRAHYEQYF. The CDR3, as DNA: TGTGCCATCAGGAAGACAGAGTTCAGGGCCCACTACGAGCAGTACTTC.

The gene calls are TRBV5-1 and TRBJ1-6; the D gene is possibly TRBD1 (6 bases). V lost 4 bases and J 10 bases, leaving 18 bases between the germline ends. This CDR3 region has 15 residues. Germline V gene sequence: CDR1 SGHRS, CDR2 YFSETQ. The CDR3 nucleotides read TGCGCCAGCAGCGCGTCACAGGGATGGGGCTCACCCCTCCACTTT. This gives the protein CASSASQGWGSPLHF.

The CDR3 bases are TGTGCCAGCAGCGGCGGGGGCGGGAGGAGGGTCAATGAGCAGTTCTTC. This sequence encodes CASSGGGGRRVNEQFF. The V gene is TRBV5-4, the J gene TRBJ2-1; 8 bases are shared with TRBD2. Trimming took 4 bases from V and 6 from J; bases not matched to a gene: 12. CDR1 is SGHNT and CDR2 is YYREEE in the germline V gene (reference sequence). There are 16 residues in the CDR3.

V is TRBV28 and J is TRBJ1-1; D is perhaps TRBD1 (5 bases). The CDR3 is 13 amino acids. Between the trimmed V and J ends, which lost 6 bases and 4 bases, there was a span of 12 bases. Per germline, CDR1 MDHEN and CDR2 SYDVKM. CDR3 sequence reads: CASSRGGGTEAFF. The CDR3 region has the DNA TGTGCCAGCAGCCGTGGGGGGGGCACTGAAGCTTTCTTT. Drawing the rest from reference TRBV28 and TRBJ1-1, the complete variable domain is DVKVTQSSRYLVKRTGEKVFLECVQDMDHENMFWYRQDPGLGLRLIYFSYDVKMKEKGDIPEGYSVSREKKERFSLILESASTNQTSMYLCASSRGGGTEAFFGQGTRLTVV.

This clone was detected a few times. The CDR3: CSSSRANTEAFF. CDR3 coding DNA: TGCAGCTCGAGCAGGGCGAACACTGAAGCTTTCTTT. This chain connects TRBV29-1 to TRBJ1-1, with D tentatively TRBD1 (5 bases). Germline values: CDR1 SQVTM, CDR2 ANQGSEA. The CDR3 covers 12 residues. Trimming took 8 bases from V and 1 from J, leaving 11 bases between them. Full variable domain (rest looked up from reference TRBV29-1 and TRBJ1-1): SAVISQKPSRDICQRGTSLTIQCQVDSQVTMMFWYRQQPGQSLTLIATANQGSEATYESGFVIDKFPISRPNLTFSTLTVSNMSPEDSSIYLCSSSRANTEAFFGQGTRLTVV.

The chain is built from TRBV6-6 and TRBJ2-3; no clear D gene. The germline V and J ends were trimmed by 5 bases and 4 bases, with 7 bases remaining between them. The V gene's germline CDR1 is MNHNY and CDR2 SVGAGI (reference sequence). This CDR3 comprises 12 residues. The CDR3, as DNA: TGTGCCAGCAGTCGTACACCAGATACGCAGTATTTT. It is translated as CASSRTPDTQYF.

V is TRBV4-1 and J is TRBJ2-3, with D tentatively TRBD2 (6 bases). V shed 4 bases and J shed 0 bases, with 11 bases lying between them. This CDR3 is built from 15 residues. Germline V gene data show CDR1 as MGHRA and CDR2 as YSYEKL. This chain's CDR3 is CASSRGLTSTDTQYF. CDR3 bases: TGCGCCAGCAGCCGCGGACTAACTAGCACAGATACGCAGTATTTT.

The genes are TRBV28 and TRBJ1-1; D not resolved. From germline, CDR1 is MDHEN and CDR2 SYDVKM. With 2 bases removed from V and 3 bases from J, the gap between germline ends came to 4 bases. The CDR3 is 12 residues long. CDR3 protein: CASSLQDTEAFF. The CDR3, as DNA: TGTGCCAGCAGTTTACAGGACACTGAAGCTTTCTTT.

The V and J genes are TRBV29-1 and TRBJ1-2, with a tentative D call TRBD1 (5 bases). CDR3 length equals 12 residues. The V gene's germline CDR1 is SQVTM and CDR2 ANQGSEA. Trimming removed 7 bases from V and 0 bases from J, with 9 bases in between. CDR3 sequence: CSADSSNYGYTF. CDR3 nucleotides: TGCAGCGCAGACAGTTCTAACTATGGCTACACCTTC.

The rearrangement joins TRBV7-2 to TRBJ1-5; TRBD1 agrees at 9 bases. V shed 2 bases and J 4 bases; nucleotides not matched to a gene: 3. CDR1 SGHTA and CDR2 FQGNSA come from the germline V gene. This CDR3 has 15 residues. Here the CDR3 reads CASSLMTGGNQPQHF. CDR3 coding DNA: TGTGCCAGCAGCTTAATGACAGGGGGGAATCAGCCCCAGCATTTT.

This rearrangement joins TRBV4-1 to TRBJ2-7, with 11 bases fitting TRBD2. This CDR3 is built from 15 residues. From germline, CDR1 is MGHRA and CDR2 YSYEKL. V dropped 3 bases and J dropped 4; count of bases not matched to a gene: 5. The DNA for the CDR3 is TGCGCCAGCAGCCAGACCTCTAGCGGGGGGTACGAGCAGTACTTC. As protein: CASSQTSSGGYEQYF.

This clone came up a few times. The chain carries TRBV28 and TRBJ2-7, with TRBD2 matching over 10 bases. Per germline, CDR1 MDHEN and CDR2 SYDVKM. Unmatched junction bases numbered 5, after V lost 3 bases and J lost 0 bases. The CDR3 covers 16 residues. CDR3 coding DNA: TGTGCCAGCAGTTTTGTTAGCGGGAGGTCCTCCTACGAGCAGTACTTC. Its translation: CASSFVSGRSSYEQYF.

The genes are TRBV19 and TRBJ1-4; D remains unclear. V was shortened by 8 bases and J by 0 bases, with 7 bases between the two germline ends. The germline gives CDR1 LNHDA, CDR2 SQIVND (reference sequence). The CDR3 has 13 residues. CDR3 residues: CASRHTTNEKLFF. As DNA, the CDR3 is TGTGCCAGTCGACATACAACTAATGAAAAACTGTTTTTT.

The chain has TRBV21-1 and TRBJ1-1; the listed D gene, TRBD1, was not tested against the DNA. TRBV21-1 is a pseudogene. This CDR3 is built from 17 residues. The CDR3 sequence: CASSPLEAGGGDTEAFF. CDR3 DNA sequence: TGTGCCAGCAGCCCCCTCGAAGCAGGGGGTGGGGACACTGAAGCTTTCTTT.

This clone was counted only a few times. The chain has TRBV28 and TRBJ2-1; D may be TRBD2 (5 bases). Germline values: CDR1 MDHEN, CDR2 SYDVKM. The CDR3 is made up of 12 amino acids. Trimming removed 1 base from V and 8 bases from J, with 6 bases in between. The CDR3 reads CASSLFGDEQFF. In DNA, the CDR3 is TGTGCCAGCAGTTTATTCGGGGATGAGCAGTTCTTC.

The V and J genes are TRBV2 and TRBJ1-1, with no clear D. V lost 9 bases and J lost 1, with 9 bases in between. Per germline, CDR1 SNHLY and CDR2 FYNNEI. This CDR3 has 12 amino acids. The CDR3 bases are TGTGCCAGTGAACGGGAGAACACTGAAGCTTTCTTT. Amino acids: CASERENTEAFF.

The chain combines TRBV19 with TRBJ2-4, with 8 bases fitting TRBD1. The CDR3 has 17 amino acids. Germline CDR1 LNHDA, CDR2 SQIVND (reference sequence). Trimming removed 8 bases from V and 1 base from J; junction bases left unmatched: 13. Here the CDR3 DNA reads TGTGCCAGTCGTACCCTTAACAGGGGGGTGGCCAAAAACATTCAGTACTTC. Translation gives CASRTLNRGVAKNIQYF.

DNA for the CDR3: TGTGCCAGCAGTGAAGTAGCTAGCTGGTACAATGAGCAGTTCTTC. Residues: CASSEVASWYNEQFF. This chain uses TRBV2 with TRBJ2-1, with D possibly matching TRBD2 (5 bases). This CDR3 spans 15 amino acids. V lost 1 base to trimming and J lost 4 bases, with 11 bases between them. CDR1 is SNHLY and CDR2 is FYNNEI in the germline V gene.

The sample holds one count of this clone. This chain links TRBV28 with TRBJ2-3; D not resolved. This CDR3 region has 15 residues. Trimming pared 6 bases from V and 0 bases from J, leaving 13 bases between. CDR1 is MDHEN, CDR2 SYDVKM, per germline. This CDR3 is CASRGSSASTDTQYF. The CDR3 bases are TGTGCCAGCAGGGGTAGCAGCGCTAGCACAGATACGCAGTATTTT.

The rearrangement uses TRBV7-2 and TRBJ2-1, with TRBD1 as a possible D gene (5 bases). The CDR3 consists of 13 residues. V was shortened by 6 bases and J by 4 bases, with 10 bases between the two germline ends. Germline V gives CDR1 SGHTA, CDR2 FQGNSA. Here the CDR3 DNA reads TGTGCCAGCAGTGCATACAGGTACAATGAGCAGTTCTTC. Protein product: CASSAYRYNEQFF. The entire variable domain, with the rest obtained from reference TRBV7-2 and TRBJ2-1, is as follows: GAGVSQSPSNKVTEKGKDVELRCDPISGHTALYWYRQSLGQGLEFLIYFQGNSAPDKSGLPSDRFSAERTGGSVSTLTIQRTQQEDSAVYLCASSAYRYNEQFFGPGTRLTVL.

The chain is built from TRBV6-5 and TRBJ1-2; D perhaps matches TRBD1 (5 bases). Germline V gives CDR1 MNHEY, CDR2 SVGAGI. V was pared by 5 bases and J by 2 bases, with 15 bases between. This CDR3 is built from 15 residues. CDR3 nucleotides: TGTGCCAGCAGTCCTCTCCTCCAGGGAAACTATGGCTACACCTTC. Translated, it gives CASSPLLQGNYGYTF.

The chain has TRBV28 and TRBJ1-4; 9 bases are shared with TRBD1. This CDR3 is built from 15 residues. Germline trimming cut 5 bases from V and 0 bases from J; bases unmatched to any gene: 1. The germline CDR1 and CDR2 sequences are MDHEN and SYDVKM. This CDR3 reads CASSGTGPTNEKLFF. Here the CDR3 DNA reads TGTGCCAGCAGTGGGACAGGGCCAACTAATGAAAAACTGTTTTTT.

The chain employs TRBV9 and TRBJ2-1; a weak D match, TRBD1 (6 bases). V was pared by 3 bases and J by 3 bases, with 10 bases between. The length of the CDR3 is 14 residues. Germline V gene lookup returns CDR1 SGDLS and CDR2 YYNGEE. For the CDR3, the DNA is TGTGCCAGCAGCGCCTCGGGACACTACAATGAGCAGTTCTTC. This sequence encodes CASSASGHYNEQFF.

The sample holds one count of this clone. The V gene is TRBV28, the J gene TRBJ1-1, with 10 bases matching TRBD1. V lost 5 bases and J lost 5; bases outside the gene matches: 8. Germline V CDR1 and CDR2: MDHEN, SYDVKM. The CDR3 runs 15 residues. The CDR3 bases are TGTGCCAGCAGTCTGACAGGGGGCGCGAGGACTGAAGCTTTCTTT. This gives the protein CASSLTGGARTEAFF.

V usage is TRBV5-1 and J usage is TRBJ1-1; D unresolved. This CDR3 has 14 residues. V was shortened by 1 base and J by 4 bases, with 11 bases between the two germline ends. Germline lookup yields CDR1 SGHRS and CDR2 YFSETQ. The CDR3 nucleotides read TGCGCCAGCAGCTTGTCGGGGTTGGGCACTGAAGCTTTCTTT. The encoded protein is CASSLSGLGTEAFF.

The V and J genes are TRBV27 and TRBJ2-3; D might be TRBD2 (6 bases). This CDR3 has 13 amino acids. V gave up 6 bases and J gave up 3 bases, with 10 bases separating them. Looked up from germline, CDR1 is MNHEY and CDR2 is SMNVEV (reference sequence). CDR3 residues: CASSRDLTDTQYF. For the CDR3, the DNA is TGTGCCAGCAGCCGGGACTTGACAGATACGCAGTATTTT.

J is TRBJ1-2 and V is TRBV5-4; D gene ambiguous. Deletions cut 1 base from V and 2 bases from J, with 3 bases between. The CDR3 is made up of 12 amino acids. The germline V gene encodes CDR1 SGHNT and CDR2 YYREEE (reference sequence). Here the CDR3 reads CASSLQNYGYTF. The CDR3 DNA sequence: TGTGCCAGCAGCTTGCAGAACTATGGCTACACCTTC.

There are a few counts of this clone. The chain joins TRBV5-4 to TRBJ2-7; TRBD2 agrees at 15 bases. The V gene end was trimmed by 3 bases and the J gene end by 2 bases; junction bases not matched to a gene: 3. CDR3 length equals 16 residues. The germline CDR1 and CDR2 sequences are SGHNT and YYREEE (reference sequence). The CDR3 is CASSSGLAGGPYEQYF. In nucleotides, the CDR3 is TGTGCCAGCAGCTCGGGACTAGCGGGAGGTCCCTACGAGCAGTACTTC.

The chain has TRBV10-3 and TRBJ2-7; 8 bases are shared with TRBD1. Per germline, CDR1 ENHRY and CDR2 SYGVKD. This CDR3 spans 14 amino acids. The V and J ends lost 5 bases and 4 bases, in that order; junction bases with no gene match: 7. This chain's CDR3 is CAISQDREAYEQYF. CDR3 DNA: TGTGCCATCAGTCAGGACAGGGAGGCGTACGAGCAGTACTTC.

This clone occurred once. The chain couples TRBV6-5 to TRBJ1-1, with D unclear. The CDR3 covers 14 residues. Trimming shortened V by 6 bases and J by 3 bases, and 14 bases separated the two germline ends. The germline gives CDR1 MNHEY, CDR2 SVGAGI. This CDR3 is CASRGKGRDTEAFF. CDR3 nucleotides: TGTGCCAGCAGGGGAAAAGGGAGGGACACTGAAGCTTTCTTT.

V gene TRBV29-1 combines with J gene TRBJ2-1, with D tentatively TRBD1 (6 bases). Germline CDR1 and CDR2: SQVTM and ANQGSEA. The CDR3 covers 16 residues. V lost 1 base and J lost 0, with 13 bases in between. The CDR3, as DNA: TGCAGCGTTGAAGGTGCAACAGGGATCTCCTACAATGAGCAGTTCTTC. Translating it yields CSVEGATGISYNEQFF.

The CDR3 sequence is CASSLQGISGNTIYF. As DNA, the CDR3 is TGCGCCAGCAGCTTACAGGGCATCTCTGGAAACACCATATATTTT. The V call is TRBV5-1, the J call TRBJ1-3; D is perhaps TRBD1 (6 bases). CDR3 length equals 15 residues. Germline V CDR1 and CDR2: SGHRS, YFSETQ. The V end lost 2 bases, the J end lost 0 bases, and 9 bases lay between the germline ends.